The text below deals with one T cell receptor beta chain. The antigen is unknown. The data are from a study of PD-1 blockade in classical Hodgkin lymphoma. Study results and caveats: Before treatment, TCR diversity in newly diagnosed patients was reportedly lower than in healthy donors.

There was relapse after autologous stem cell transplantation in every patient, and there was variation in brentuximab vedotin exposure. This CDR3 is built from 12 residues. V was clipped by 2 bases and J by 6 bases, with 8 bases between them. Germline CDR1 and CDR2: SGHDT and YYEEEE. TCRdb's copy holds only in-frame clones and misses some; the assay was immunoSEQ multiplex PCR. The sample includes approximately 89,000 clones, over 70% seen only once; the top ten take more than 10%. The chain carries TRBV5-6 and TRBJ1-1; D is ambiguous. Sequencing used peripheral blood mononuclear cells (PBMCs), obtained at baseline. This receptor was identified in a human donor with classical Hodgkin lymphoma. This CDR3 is CASSLWVPEAFF. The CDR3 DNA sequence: TGTGCCAGCAGCTTATGGGTCCCTGAAGCTTTCTTT.